The source of this T cell receptor (beta chain) is a study of blood T cell repertoires in COVID-19. This table comes from immunoSEQ multiplex PCR, and its TCRdb copy is limited to in-frame clones, with some not included. The table has under 250,000 clones, approximately 83% seen once. CDR1 is SGHRS and CDR2 is YFSETQ in the germline V gene. The V end lost 9 bases, the J end lost 3 bases, and 16 bases lay between the germline ends. This CDR3 has 13 residues. The sequencing input was peripheral blood. The receptor was isolated from a man aged 80 or over with acute or convalescent COVID-19. The chain carries TRBV5-1 and TRBJ2-7; a possible D gene is TRBD2 (5 bases). CDR3 amino acids: CATRRAGDYEQYF. The CDR3 DNA sequence: TGCGCCACCCGGCGGGCGGGCGACTACGAGCAGTACTTC. Full variable domain (remainder filled in from reference TRBV5-1 and TRBJ2-7): KAGVTQTPRYLIKTRGQQVTLSCSPISGHRSVSWYQQTPGQGLQFLFEYFSETQRNKGNFPGRFSGRQFSNSRSEMNVSTLELGDSALYLCATRRAGDYEQYFGPGTRLTVT.